This T cell receptor (beta chain) was captured by sequencing in a study of T cell changes during pregnancy in multiple sclerosis. Assay used: immunoSEQ multiplex PCR; TCRdb lists only in-frame clones, some missing. The sample yields about 36,000 clones, more than 75% seen once. Germline V gene sequence: CDR1 SEHNR, CDR2 FQNEAQ (reference sequence). V was cut by 4 bases and J by 3 bases, with 15 bases left in between. CDR3 size: 15 residues. The clonotype comes from a female donor with multiple sclerosis, enrolled in a pregnancy study. The chain couples TRBV7-9 to TRBJ1-2; the D gene is possibly TRBD1 (5 bases). The source material was CD4+ T cells from peripheral blood mononuclear cells, sampled in the first trimester of pregnancy. The CDR3 protein is CASSSVGDFDYGYTF. The CDR3 nucleotides are TGTGCCAGCAGCTCCGTAGGGGACTTCGACTATGGCTACACCTTC.